The 30 T cell receptor beta chains reported below all come from one sample, sequenced in a study of beta chain features in type 1 diabetes. General observations from the study: People with Type 1 diabetes carried modestly yet significantly shorter TCRB CDR3s in all four CD4+ subsets.

Expressed TCRB transcripts were sequenced because the isolated RNA had all been reverse transcribed beforehand. Produced via immunoSEQ multiplex PCR; TCRdb's table is partial and in-frame only. The data show roughly 280,000 clones, approximately 25% seen once. No antigen has been assigned to these receptors. The sequencing sample was made of naive CD4+ T cells from blood. These receptors originate from a woman under 40 with type 1 diabetes.

This clone was observed a few times. The chain couples TRBV29-1 to TRBJ2-7; 9 positions agree with TRBD1. Trimming took 7 bases from V and 0 from J; bases not matched to a gene: 4. Germline CDR1 is SQVTM and CDR2 is ANQGSEA. CDR3 length equals 13 residues. DNA of the CDR3: TGCAGCGCCTGGGGACAGGGCTCCTACGAGCAGTACTTC. It is translated as CSAWGQGSYEQYF.

The chain uses TRBV30 and TRBJ2-7; 12 bases are a match to TRBD2. Looked up from germline, CDR1 is GTSNPN and CDR2 is SVGIG (reference sequence). V lost 4 bases and J lost 7; bases outside the gene matches: 5. The CDR3 sequence is 13 residues long. CDR3 bases: TGTGCCTGGAAGACTAGCGGGAGAGTTGAGCAGTACTTC. Amino acids: CAWKTSGRVEQYF.

Only a few counts were recorded for this clone. J is TRBJ2-1 and V is TRBV9; tentative D call: TRBD2 (6 bases). The germline V and J ends were trimmed by 0 bases and 0 bases, with 7 bases remaining between them. Germline values: CDR1 SGDLS, CDR2 YYNGEE. The CDR3 is made up of 15 amino acids. The CDR3 region is CASSVEGGSYNEQFF. The DNA for the CDR3 is TGTGCCAGCAGCGTAGAGGGAGGCTCCTACAATGAGCAGTTCTTC.

This clone showed up just a few times. The J gene is TRBJ2-1, the V gene TRBV29-1; 11 bases match TRBD2. From germline, CDR1 is SQVTM and CDR2 ANQGSEA. V shed 4 bases and J 5 bases; nucleotides not matched to a gene: 7. The CDR3 has 15 amino acids. The CDR3 bases are TGCAGCGTTGCTAACCGACTAGCGGGGAACAATGAGCAGTTCTTC. Translated: CSVANRLAGNNEQFF.

As concerns this clone: The germline gene is not matched at one end of the junction; a read error may be the cause. The CDR3, as DNA: TGCACACAATGGGAGGGTTGCGGCTACACCTTC. Its translation is CTQWEGCGYTF. V is TRBV28 and J is TRBJ1-2; D call uncertain. Germline assignment: CDR1 MDHEN and CDR2 SYDVKM. The CDR3 extends over 11 amino acids.

Here the CDR3 reads CASSFNRDRVYGYTF. The DNA of the CDR3 is TGTGCCAGCAGTTTTAATAGGGACAGGGTCTATGGCTACACCTTC. The chain uses TRBV28 and TRBJ1-2, with 9 bases lining up with TRBD1. J lost 4 bases, V lost 3 bases, and 6 bases had no gene match. The CDR3 runs 15 residues. Per germline, CDR1 MDHEN and CDR2 SYDVKM.

This clone was counted only a few times. The chain links TRBV5-1 to TRBJ2-3, with D possibly being TRBD1 (6 bases). The germline gives CDR1 SGHRS, CDR2 YFSETQ. V was cut by 5 bases and J by 0 bases, with 7 bases left in between. The CDR3 loop spans 13 amino acids. CDR3 sequence: CASSGQSTDTQYF. The DNA for the CDR3 is TGCGCCAGCAGTGGACAGAGCACAGATACGCAGTATTTT.

This clone was seen a handful of times. The chain carries TRBV2 and TRBJ2-1; a weak D match, TRBD2 (6 bases). Germline CDR1 reads SNHLY; CDR2 reads FYNNEI. V was clipped by 10 bases and J by 3 bases, with 16 bases between them. The CDR3 contains 14 residues. CDR3 protein: CAIRKGGIYNEQFF. The CDR3 bases are TGTGCCATTCGGAAGGGCGGGATCTACAATGAGCAGTTCTTC. Complete variable domain (other parts from reference TRBV2 and TRBJ2-1): EPEVTQTPSHQVTQMGQEVILRCVPISNHLYFYWYRQILGQKVEFLVSFYNNEISEKSEIFDDQFSVERPDGSNFTLKIRSTKLEDSAMYFCAIRKGGIYNEQFFGPGTRLTVL.

The rearrangement uses TRBV2 and TRBJ2-7; D might be TRBD1 (5 bases). The CDR3 runs 14 residues. Germline values: CDR1 SNHLY, CDR2 FYNNEI. V was trimmed by 6 bases and J by 3 bases, leaving 15 bases between them. The CDR3, as DNA: TGTGCCAGCAGCCGCACGACAGTGTACTACGAGCAGTACTTC. It codes for CASSRTTVYYEQYF. Looking up the rest from reference TRBV2 and TRBJ2-7 gives the full variable domain: EPEVTQTPSHQVTQMGQEVILRCVPISNHLYFYWYRQILGQKVEFLVSFYNNEISEKSEIFDDQFSVERPDGSNFTLKIRSTKLEDSAMYFCASSRTTVYYEQYFGPGTRLTVT.

A note on this clone: This sample includes further DNA sequences coding for the same CDR3. This sequence joins TRBV30 and TRBJ2-7; 7 bases line up with TRBD2. The length of the CDR3 is 13 residues. J lost 0 bases, V lost 2 bases, and 1 base had no gene match. The germline V gene has CDR1 GTSNPN and CDR2 SVGIG (reference sequence). The CDR3 is CAWSTGGSYEQYF. CDR3 DNA sequence: TGTGCCTGGAGTACGGGAGGCTCCTACGAGCAGTACTTC. The full variable domain, its missing parts supplied by reference TRBV30 and TRBJ2-7, is SQTIHQWPATLVQPVGSPLSLECTVEGTSNPNLYWYRQAAGRGLQLLFYSVGIGQISSEVPQNLSASRPQDRQFILSSKKLLLSDSGFYLCAWSTGGSYEQYFGPGTRLTVT.

This chain joins TRBV9 and TRBJ1-1; D not resolved. The V end lost 2 bases, the J end lost 8 bases, and 13 bases lay between the germline ends. The CDR3 extends over 13 amino acids. The germline V gene encodes CDR1 SGDLS and CDR2 YYNGEE. Here the CDR3 DNA reads TGTGCCAGCAGCGTTGGTCCGACACCCGAAGCTTTCTTT. This encodes CASSVGPTPEAFF. Drawing the rest from reference TRBV9 and TRBJ1-1, the complete variable domain is DSGVTQTPKHLITATGQRVTLRCSPRSGDLSVYWYQQSLDQGLQFLIQYYNGEERAKGNILERFSAQQFPDLHSELNLSSLELGDSALYFCASSVGPTPEAFFGQGTRLTVV.

V is TRBV5-1 and J is TRBJ2-7; a weak D match, TRBD2 (5 bases). Trimming cost V 2 bases and J 11 bases, with 11 bases left between them. Germline V gene data show CDR1 as SGHRS and CDR2 as YFSETQ. This CDR3 comprises 11 residues. CDR3 nucleotides: TGCGCCAGCAGCTTCGAGGGAATGAAGTACTTC. It encodes CASSFEGMKYF.

V is TRBV28 and J is TRBJ2-7, with D uncertain. Germline-derived CDR1 and CDR2 are MDHEN and SYDVKM. V lost 8 bases and J lost 4, with 12 bases in between. The CDR3 runs 12 residues. The CDR3 DNA follows: TGTGCCAGCGTAGCCCCCCCGTACGAGCAGTACTTC. Encoded protein: CASVAPPYEQYF.

The V call is TRBV7-8, the J call TRBJ1-5; D remains unclear. CDR3 length equals 13 residues. The ends were cut back, 4 bases at V and 0 bases at J, with 4 bases in the middle. Per the germline V gene, CDR1 is SGHVS and CDR2 is FQNEAQ. CDR3 sequence: CASSSDSNQPQHF. CDR3 sequence (DNA): TGTGCCAGCAGCTCAGATAGCAATCAGCCCCAGCATTTT.

This clone was seen only a few times. The chain joins TRBV19 to TRBJ2-1; 10 nucleotides align to TRBD2. Germline-derived CDR1 and CDR2 are LNHDA and SQIVND (reference sequence). Unmatched junction bases numbered 5, after V lost 5 bases and J lost 13 bases. The CDR3 sequence is 12 residues long. CDR3 in amino acids: CASSGTSVYQFF. CDR3 DNA: TGTGCCAGTAGTGGGACTAGCGTCTACCAGTTCTTC.

The chain recombines TRBV9 with TRBJ2-7, with 13 bases identical to TRBD2. The CDR3 has 16 residues. CDR1 and CDR2 (germline): SGDLS, YYNGEE. V gave up 3 bases and J gave up 0 bases; unmatched junction bases: 3. The CDR3 sequence: CASSAGTSGVSYEQYF. DNA of the CDR3: TGTGCCAGCAGCGCCGGGACTAGCGGGGTCTCCTACGAGCAGTACTTC. The full variable domain, with the rest looked up from reference TRBV9 and TRBJ2-7, is DSGVTQTPKHLITATGQRVTLRCSPRSGDLSVYWYQQSLDQGLQFLIQYYNGEERAKGNILERFSAQQFPDLHSELNLSSLELGDSALYFCASSAGTSGVSYEQYFGPGTRLTVT.

This clone was detected only a few times. The gene calls are TRBV14 and TRBJ2-5; perhaps TRBD2 as D (5 bases). Germline V gives CDR1 SGHDN, CDR2 FVKESK. The V gene lost 0 bases and the J gene lost 2 bases, with 19 bases spanning the gap. The CDR3 is made up of 18 amino acids. The CDR3 region is CASSQDRHRSGMQETQYF. The CDR3 DNA sequence: TGTGCCAGCAGCCAAGATCGTCACCGCTCGGGAATGCAAGAGACCCAGTACTTC.

This clone was recorded a few times. This chain connects TRBV5-6 to TRBJ2-2; D perhaps matches TRBD1 (6 bases). The CDR3 is 14 residues long. The ends were cut back, 6 bases at V and 2 bases at J, with 11 bases in the middle. Germline lookup yields CDR1 SGHDT and CDR2 YYEEEE. CDR3 loop: CASTEGTNTGELFF. Here the CDR3 DNA reads TGTGCCAGCACCGAAGGGACAAACACCGGGGAGCTGTTTTTT.

The J gene is TRBJ2-5, the V gene TRBV9; 9 positions match TRBD2. With 3 bases clipped from V and 5 bases from J, the junction kept 5 bases outside the gene matches. Germline assignment: CDR1 SGDLS and CDR2 YYNGEE. This CDR3 is 14 amino acids long. In DNA, the CDR3 is TGTGCCAGCAGCGGAGCGGGAGGTCGGGAGACCCAGTACTTC. Amino acids: CASSGAGGRETQYF.

This clone occurred a few times. The chain joins TRBV28 to TRBJ2-1; 9 bases map to TRBD2. Germline CDR1 is MDHEN and CDR2 is SYDVKM. V lost 6 bases and J lost 5; bases outside the gene matches: 11. The CDR3 has 16 residues. The CDR3 here is CASRLAGVEVNNEQFF. Written as DNA, the CDR3 is TGTGCCAGCAGGTTAGCGGGAGTGGAGGTCAACAATGAGCAGTTCTTC.

The rearrangement links TRBV4-1 to TRBJ2-4, with D perhaps TRBD1 (6 bases). The CDR3 covers 17 residues. Trimming took off 6 bases at V and 6 bases at J, with 24 bases between the two ends. In germline, CDR1 is MGHRA, CDR2 YSYEKL. CDR3 loop: CASSQLPQGRSRNIQYF. CDR3 DNA: TGCGCCAGCAGTCAATTACCTCAGGGGAGATCCAGAAACATTCAGTACTTC.

The V call is TRBV5-1, the J call TRBJ2-1; 10 nucleotides line up with TRBD2. This CDR3 has 16 residues. V trimming: 1 base; J trimming: 5 bases; junction bases outside the gene matches: 6. CDR1 and CDR2 (germline): SGHRS, YFSETQ. The CDR3 DNA is TGCGCCAGCAGCTTGCCGACTAGCGGGCATGACAATGAGCAGTTCTTC. Translating it yields CASSLPTSGHDNEQFF.

The CDR3 DNA is TGTGCCAGCAGCTTGGGTAGCTCTGGGGCCAACGTCCTGACTTTC. The encoded protein is CASSLGSSGANVLTF. The rearrangement links TRBV5-4 to TRBJ2-6; no clear D gene. Trimming pared 0 bases from V and 0 bases from J, leaving 4 bases between. Germline assignment: CDR1 SGHNT and CDR2 YYREEE (reference sequence). This CDR3 has 15 amino acids. Full variable domain (remainder filled in from reference TRBV5-4 and TRBJ2-6): ETGVTQSPTHLIKTRGQQVTLRCSSQSGHNTVSWYQQALGQGPQFIFQYYREEENGRGNFPPRFSGLQFPNYSSELNVNALELDDSALYLCASSLGSSGANVLTFGAGSRLTVL.

The chain employs TRBV29-1 and TRBJ2-5; 11 nucleotides match TRBD2. The CDR3 runs to 14 residues. The V segment lost 4 bases and the J segment 4 bases; nucleotides outside the gene matches: 5. Germline CDR1 and CDR2: SQVTM and ANQGSEA. The CDR3 region has the DNA TGCAGCGTTGGTACTAGCGGGAGACGAGAGACCCAGTACTTC. Translating gives CSVGTSGRRETQYF.

This clone was found a few times. The chain employs TRBV30 and TRBJ1-1; D remains ambiguous. The germline gives CDR1 GTSNPN, CDR2 SVGIG (reference sequence). The CDR3 covers 13 residues. The V and J ends lost 2 bases and 1 base respectively, with 8 bases between them. The CDR3 is CAWSSQANTEAFF. CDR3 nucleotides: TGTGCCTGGAGTTCCCAGGCGAACACTGAAGCTTTCTTT.

The V gene is TRBV29-1, the J gene TRBJ2-1; D is uncertain. V lost 7 bases and J 6 bases, leaving 10 bases between the germline ends. The V gene's germline CDR1 is SQVTM and CDR2 ANQGSEA. The CDR3 is made up of 11 amino acids. The CDR3 here is CSGYRSNEQFF. DNA for the CDR3: TGCAGCGGGTACCGGAGCAATGAGCAGTTCTTC.

The rearrangement uses TRBV14 and TRBJ2-1, with D possibly being TRBD2 (5 bases). This CDR3 has 16 residues. Deletions cut 4 bases from V and 0 bases from J, with 13 bases between. CDR1 SGHDN and CDR2 FVKESK come from the germline V gene. CDR3: CASSRGHPYSYNEQFF. In DNA, the CDR3 is TGTGCCAGCAGCCGAGGGCACCCCTACTCCTACAATGAGCAGTTCTTC.

The genes are TRBV18 and TRBJ1-5; maybe TRBD1 (5 bases). Trimming took off 6 bases at V and 7 bases at J, with 13 bases between the two ends. CDR1 is KGHSH and CDR2 is LQKENI in the germline V gene. The CDR3 totals 13 residues. CDR3 coding DNA: TGTGCCAGCTCTTCCAGGGTAGGACAGCCCCAGCATTTT. Residues: CASSSRVGQPQHF.

The chain recombines TRBV5-1 with TRBJ2-7; 7 nucleotides line up with TRBD2. CDR1 SGHRS and CDR2 YFSETQ come from the germline V gene. V trimming: 4 bases; J trimming: 3 bases; junction bases outside the gene matches: 7. The CDR3 totals 14 residues. CDR3 residues: CASSLRGGLYEQYF. As DNA, the CDR3 is TGCGCCAGCAGCCTGCGCGGGGGACTCTACGAGCAGTACTTC.

The chain is built from TRBV7-8 and TRBJ1-1, with 8 bases that match TRBD1. The CDR3 length is 13 residues. The V gene end was trimmed by 4 bases and the J gene end by 10 bases; junction bases not matched to a gene: 8. Looked up from germline, CDR1 is SGHVS and CDR2 is FQNEAQ. Here the CDR3 DNA reads TGTGCCAGCAGCTCGCTAGGACAGGGACGAGCTTTCTTT. This encodes CASSSLGQGRAFF.